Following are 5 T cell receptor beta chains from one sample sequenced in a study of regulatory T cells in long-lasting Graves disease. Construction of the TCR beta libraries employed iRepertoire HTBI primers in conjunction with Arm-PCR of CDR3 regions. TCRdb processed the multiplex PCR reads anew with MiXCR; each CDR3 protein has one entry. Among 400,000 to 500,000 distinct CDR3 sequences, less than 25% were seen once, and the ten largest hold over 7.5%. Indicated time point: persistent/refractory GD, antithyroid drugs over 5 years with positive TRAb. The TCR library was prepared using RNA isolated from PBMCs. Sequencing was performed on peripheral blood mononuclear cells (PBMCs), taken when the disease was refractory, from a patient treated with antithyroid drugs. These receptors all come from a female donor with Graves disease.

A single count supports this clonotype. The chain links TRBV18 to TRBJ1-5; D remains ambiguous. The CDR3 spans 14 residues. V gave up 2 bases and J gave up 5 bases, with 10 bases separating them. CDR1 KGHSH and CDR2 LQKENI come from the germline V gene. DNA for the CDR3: TGTGCCAGCTCACCATCTTTCGAGGATCAGCCCCAGCATTTT. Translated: CASSPSFEDQPQHF.

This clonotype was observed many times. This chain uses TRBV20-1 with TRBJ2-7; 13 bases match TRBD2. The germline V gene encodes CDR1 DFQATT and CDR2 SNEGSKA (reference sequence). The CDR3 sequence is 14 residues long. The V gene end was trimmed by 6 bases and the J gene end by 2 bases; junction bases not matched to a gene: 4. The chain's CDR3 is CSATGTSGTYEQYF. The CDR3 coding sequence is TGCAGTGCAACCGGGACTAGCGGGACCTACGAGCAGTACTTC.

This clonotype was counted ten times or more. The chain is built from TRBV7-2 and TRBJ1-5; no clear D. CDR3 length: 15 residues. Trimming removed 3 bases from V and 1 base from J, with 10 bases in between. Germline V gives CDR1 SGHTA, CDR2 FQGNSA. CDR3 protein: CASSFGGESNQPQHF. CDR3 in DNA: TGTGCCAGCAGCTTTGGTGGGGAGAGCAATCAGCCCCAGCATTTT.

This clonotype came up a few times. CDR3 nucleotides: TGTGCCAGCAGTACTAGCGGGGAGAACACCGGGGAGCTGTTTTTT. Protein product: CASSTSGENTGELFF. The rearrangement links TRBV2 to TRBJ2-2, with 10 bases lining up with TRBD2. CDR3 size: 15 residues. Germline-derived CDR1 and CDR2 are SNHLY and FYNNEI. J lost 1 base, V lost 5 bases, and 1 base had no gene match.

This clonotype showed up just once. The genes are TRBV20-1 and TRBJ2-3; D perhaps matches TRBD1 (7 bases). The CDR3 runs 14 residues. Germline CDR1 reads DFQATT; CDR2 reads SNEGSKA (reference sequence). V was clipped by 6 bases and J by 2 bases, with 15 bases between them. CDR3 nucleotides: TGCAGTGCCCGCGGGACAGCGATCACAGATACGCAGTATTTT. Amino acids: CSARGTAITDTQYF.